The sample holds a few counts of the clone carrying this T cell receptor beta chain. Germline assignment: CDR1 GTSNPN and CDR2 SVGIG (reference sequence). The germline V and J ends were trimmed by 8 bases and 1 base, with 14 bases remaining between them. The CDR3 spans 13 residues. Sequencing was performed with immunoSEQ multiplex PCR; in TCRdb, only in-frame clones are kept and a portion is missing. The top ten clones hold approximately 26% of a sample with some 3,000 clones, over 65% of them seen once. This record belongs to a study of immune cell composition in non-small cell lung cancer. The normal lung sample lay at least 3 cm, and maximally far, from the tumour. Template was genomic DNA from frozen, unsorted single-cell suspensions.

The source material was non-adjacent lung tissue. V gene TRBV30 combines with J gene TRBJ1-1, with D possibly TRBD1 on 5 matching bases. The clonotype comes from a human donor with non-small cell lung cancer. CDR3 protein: CAVHRDRNTEAFF. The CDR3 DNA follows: TGTGCCGTACACCGCGACAGGAACACTGAAGCTTTCTTT.